This T cell receptor beta chain is drawn from a study of CD8+CD57+ T cells in acquired aplastic anemia. Study information: DNA per sorted CD4+ or CD8+ sample ranged about 0.2 to 30 ug, averaging roughly 3.2 ug. CD4+ cells from healthy donors averaged about 10.8 million reads. Findings and limits, study-wide: Patients and controls turned out to have approximately 29 CD8+ CDR3 sequences in common. Patients versus controls showed no significant CD8+ Simpson's diversity difference.

The CDR3 totals 16 residues. V gave up 3 bases and J gave up 9 bases; unmatched junction bases: 11. Both TCR beta VDJ combination and CDR3 sequence profiling were carried out. Genomic DNA was the template for this profiling. One entry per CDR3 protein, called by TCRdb with MiXCR from the reads. Altogether some 180,000 distinct CDR3 sequences are present, under 55% being singletons, with the ten largest covering under 3.5%. The table lists this clonotype with many counts. Its antigen is currently unknown. The source is a human donor in good health. The specimen was sorted CD4+, CD8+, or CD8+CD57+ T cells (not recorded which) from PBMCs. This chain uses TRBV12-3 or TRBV12-4 with TRBJ2-1, with 10 nucleotides matching TRBD2. Here the CDR3 reads CASSLSGASGSSEQFF. In DNA, the CDR3 is TGTGCCAGCAGTTTGTCCGGGGCTAGCGGGAGTAGTGAGCAGTTCTTC.